This passage covers 4 T cell receptor beta chains from one sample sequenced in a study of blood T cells in healthy people across ages. A J-beta primer mix and a sample-barcoded 5' primer were used in a second PCR of about 7 to 12 cycles. One entry per CDR3 protein results from TCRdb running MiXCR on the 5' RACE reads. This sample has 1.5 million to 2 million distinct CDR3 sequences; 28% occur once, and the top ten carry less than 9.5%. The sequenced material came from blood. The source is a woman in her twenties or thirties in good health.

The rearrangement joins TRBV10-3 to TRBJ2-7; D gene ambiguous. Looked up from germline, CDR1 is ENHRY and CDR2 is SYGVKD. CDR3 length: 13 residues. V was pared by 2 bases and J by 3 bases, with 8 bases between. The CDR3 DNA sequence: TGTGCCATCAGTGAGGCAAGAGGCTACGAGCAGTACTTC. Translated, it gives CAISEARGYEQYF.

In DNA form, the CDR3 reads TGTGCCAGCGGACCAAGGTTTGGCACAGATACGCAGTATTTT. Translated, it gives CASGPRFGTDTQYF. The chain carries TRBV7-2 and TRBJ2-3; D not certain. Germline CDR1 reads SGHTA; CDR2 reads FQGNSA. The ends were cut back, 8 bases at V and 1 base at J, with 13 bases in the middle. CDR3 length: 14 residues.

Comments on this clonotype: A read error may explain this, as a much larger clone is one base away. The chain employs TRBV29-1 and TRBJ2-6; the D gene is possibly TRBD2 (5 bases). There are 15 residues in the CDR3. V was trimmed by 0 bases and J by 7 bases, leaving 13 bases between them. Germline V gene lookup returns CDR1 SQVTM and CDR2 ANQGSEA. The DNA for the CDR3 is TGCAGCGTTGAAGAGGGCGGGTTTGGCGCCAACGTCCTGACTTTC. This encodes CSVEEGGFGANVLTF. The whole variable domain, remainder taken from reference TRBV29-1 and TRBJ2-6, is SAVISQKPSRDICQRGTSLTIQCQVDSQVTMMFWYRQQPGQSLTLIATANQGSEATYESGFVIDKFPISRPNLTFSTLTVSNMSPEDSSIYLCSVEEGGFGANVLTFGAGSRLTVL.

Worth noting for this clonotype: A read error may account for a junction end that differs from germline. V gene TRBV5-6 combines with J gene TRBJ2-7; either TRBD1 or TRBD2 may supply D (5 bases each). The CDR3 has 16 amino acids. Germline loops: CDR1 SGHDT, CDR2 YYEEEE. The CDR3 protein is CACSLWFGDRSYEQYF. CDR3 coding DNA: TGTGCCTGCAGCTTGTGGTTCGGGGACCGCTCCTACGAGCAGTACTTC.